Below, 27 T cell receptor beta chains from the same sample are listed, as sequenced in a study of breast tumors, draining lymph nodes, adjacent tissues. Samples came from axillary lymph nodes draining the breast cancer. TCRdb independently ran MiXCR on the multiplex PCR reads; one entry per CDR3 protein. Of approximately 300,000 distinct CDR3 sequences in the sample, about 30% were seen once. Sequenced input: axillary lymph node tissue. The receptor source for this set is a female donor with breast cancer. Some clones in this sample may be carry-over from other donors' samples.

This clonotype was recorded at least ten times. This chain joins TRBV7-3 and TRBJ2-1; D gene unclear. This CDR3 is built from 15 residues. V was pared by 1 base and J by 8 bases, with 15 bases between. Germline-derived CDR1 and CDR2 are SGHTA and FQGTGA. This chain's CDR3 is CASSLMNYPSDEQFF. CDR3 nucleotide sequence: TGTGCCAGCAGCTTAATGAACTACCCCTCAGATGAGCAGTTCTTC.

The gene calls are TRBV25-1 and TRBJ1-3; D gene ambiguous. The CDR3 has 16 amino acids. Germline-derived CDR1 and CDR2 are MGHDK and SYGVNS. V was cut by 4 bases and J by 0 bases, with 13 bases left in between. CDR3 region: CASSAGRRHSGNTIYF. CDR3 coding DNA: TGTGCCAGCAGTGCTGGTCGCCGCCACTCTGGAAACACCATATATTTT.

This clonotype was recorded many times. The genes are TRBV15 and TRBJ1-6; a possible D gene is TRBD1 (5 bases). Trimming left V 0 bases short and J 10 bases short, with 16 bases between. This CDR3 is 16 amino acids long. CDR1 and CDR2 from the germline V gene are LNHNV and YYDKDF (reference sequence). The CDR3 nucleotides read TGTGCCACCAGCAGAGATCGAGGGGTGTCAGCATCACCCCTCCACTTT. Translated, it gives CATSRDRGVSASPLHF.

This chain joins TRBV19 and TRBJ1-1; D is unclear. Germline V CDR1 and CDR2: LNHDA, SQIVND (reference sequence). Trimming stripped 3 bases from V and 11 bases from J, with 13 bases between. The length of the CDR3 is 12 residues. CDR3 residues: CASSIRSRVAFF. The CDR3 DNA sequence: TGTGCCAGTAGTATTCGATCGCGGGTGGCTTTCTTT.

This clonotype was recorded many times. This chain links TRBV5-6 with TRBJ1-2, with D uncertain. V was shortened by 2 bases and J by 4 bases, with 9 bases between the two germline ends. Germline V gene sequence: CDR1 SGHDT, CDR2 YYEEEE. This CDR3 has 13 amino acids. The CDR3 nucleotides read TGTGCCAGCAGCTTTGGAGGAGGCTATGGCTACACCTTC. Its protein is CASSFGGGYGYTF.

This clonotype was observed many times. The chain combines TRBV4-1 with TRBJ2-5, with 14 bases that match TRBD2. V lost 0 bases and J lost 1; bases outside the gene matches: 13. Germline V lookup: CDR1 MGHRA, CDR2 YSYEKL. The CDR3 is made up of 21 amino acids. The CDR3 DNA reads TGCGCCAGCAGCCAAGATCCCGGACTAGCGGGAGGCCCAAACTTCCAAGAGACCCAGTACTTC. This gives the protein CASSQDPGLAGGPNFQETQYF.

This rearrangement joins TRBV6-1 to TRBJ2-7; 11 bases map to TRBD2. CDR3 length equals 16 residues. After removal of 0 bases from V and 2 bases from J, the junction contained 3 bases not matched to a gene. CDR1 is MNHNS and CDR2 is SASEGT in the germline V gene. In DNA, the CDR3 is TGTGCCAGCAGTGAAGCCCTAGCGGGAGGCACCTACGAGCAGTACTTC. Amino acid sequence: CASSEALAGGTYEQYF.

Worth noting for this clonotype: Just one base apart from a much larger clone, this may be a read error. The chain employs TRBV5-6 and TRBJ2-7, with unresolved D. CDR3 length: 12 amino acids. Germline V gene data show CDR1 as SGHDT and CDR2 as YYEEEE. Trimming stripped 4 bases from V and 6 bases from J, with 11 bases between. Written as DNA, the CDR3 is TGTGCCAGCAGCCGATTGAGCTCCGAGCAGTACTTC. This codes for CASSRLSSEQYF.

This clonotype was seen a few times. This may be a read error, as it is one base from a much larger clone. The chain carries TRBV7-2 and TRBJ1-2; weak D call: TRBD1 (5 bases). The germline V gene encodes CDR1 SGHTA and CDR2 FQGNSA. Trimming removed 5 bases at V and 7 bases at J, with 17 bases between. This CDR3 is built from 14 residues. CDR3 loop: CASSRNAGTCGYTF. CDR3 DNA sequence: TGTGCCAGCAGCCGAAACGCGGGGACCTGTGGCTACACCTTC. The full variable domain, its missing parts supplied by reference TRBV7-2 and TRBJ1-2, is GAGVSQSPSNKVTEKGKDVELRCDPISGHTALYWYRQSLGQGLEFLIYFQGNSAPDKSGLPSDRFSAERTGGSVSTLTIQRTQQEDSAVYLCASSRNAGTCGYTFGSGTRLTVV.

This clonotype was seen many times. The V call is TRBV9, the J call TRBJ2-7; D might be TRBD2 (5 bases). Trimming shortened V by 0 bases and J by 5 bases, and 9 bases separated the two germline ends. CDR1 and CDR2 (germline): SGDLS, YYNGEE. The CDR3 extends over 13 amino acids. Here the CDR3 DNA reads TGTGCCAGCAGCGTAGGCGGGCCCCACGAGCAGTACTTC. It specifies CASSVGGPHEQYF.

The chain recombines TRBV5-1 with TRBJ2-6; 7 bases line up with TRBD1. V gave up 0 bases and J gave up 4 bases; unmatched junction bases: 7. Germline CDR1 reads SGHRS; CDR2 reads YFSETQ. This CDR3 comprises 17 residues. The CDR3 region has the DNA TGCGCCAGCAGCTTGGCGGCAGGGGGTGGCGGGGCCAACGTCCTGACTTTC. Protein: CASSLAAGGGGANVLTF.

This rearrangement joins TRBV30 to TRBJ2-1; the match to TRBD2 covers 7 bases. This CDR3 has 14 residues. The germline V gene encodes CDR1 GTSNPN and CDR2 SVGIG (reference sequence). V lost 8 bases and J lost 6; bases outside the gene matches: 13. The CDR3 DNA is TGTGCCGGTTTGGGGGGAGGGATTCTCAATGAGCAGTTCTTC. Translated, it gives CAGLGGGILNEQFF.

This clonotype was detected ten times or more. V is TRBV4-1 and J is TRBJ2-7, with 10 bases matching TRBD2. J lost 2 bases, V lost 0 bases, and 4 bases had no gene match. This CDR3 is built from 16 residues. Germline CDR1 and CDR2: MGHRA and YSYEKL. Here the CDR3 DNA reads TGCGCCAGCAGCCAAGAATCTAGCGGGAGTCCCTACGAGCAGTACTTC. This translates into CASSQESSGSPYEQYF.

Turning to this clonotype: No conserved phenylalanine or tryptophan ends this CDR3, so it is likely a read error. It is unclear where the CDR3 begins or ends on the DNA, so no DNA is shown, and the CDR3 is as TCRdb lists it. CDR3 amino acids: CARGDRDGPTSST. The chain joins TRBV9 to TRBJ2-7; the table names TRBD1, a call not compared with the DNA. The CDR3 totals 13 residues, both ends included. Looked up from germline, CDR1 is SGDLS and CDR2 is YYNGEE.

This clonotype was picked up many times. V is TRBV2 and J is TRBJ2-1, with 7 bases matching TRBD2. V lost 7 bases and J lost 4; bases outside the gene matches: 7. The CDR3 spans 14 residues. CDR1 is SNHLY, CDR2 FYNNEI, per germline. CDR3 nucleotides: TGTGCCAGCATAGGCGGGAGTACGTACAATGAGCAGTTCTTC. Its translation: CASIGGSTYNEQFF.

This clonotype was seen at least ten times. CDR3 nucleotides: TGTGCCAGTCAAATTGGCCCCCCTTCTAACACCATATATTTT. It codes for CASQIGPPSNTIYF. The chain carries TRBV19 and TRBJ1-3; no reliable D call. This CDR3 contains 14 residues. The germline gives CDR1 LNHDA, CDR2 SQIVND (reference sequence). The V gene lost 8 bases and the J gene lost 7 bases, with 18 bases spanning the gap. The full variable domain, in which reference TRBV19 and TRBJ1-3 provide the parts outside the CDR3, is DGGITQSPKYLFRKEGQNVTLSCEQNLNHDAMYWYRQDPGQGLRLIYYSQIVNDFQKGDIAEGYSVSREKKESFPLTVTSAQKNPTAFYLCASQIGPPSNTIYFGEGSWLTVV.

Worth noting for this clonotype: This could be a read error, since a much larger clone is one nucleotide away. The rearrangement joins TRBV5-4 to TRBJ2-7, with 9 positions matching TRBD1. CDR3 size: 16 residues. Germline V lookup: CDR1 SGHNT, CDR2 YYREEE (reference sequence). The CDR3 region has the DNA TGTACCAGCAGGCAGGGACAGGGAAGGTGGAATAACGAGCAGTACTTC. It encodes CTSRQGQGRWNNEQYF.

This clonotype was counted once. A much larger clone sits a single nucleotide away, making a read error possible. The V and J genes are TRBV4-2 and TRBJ2-7; possibly TRBD2 for D (6 bases). CDR3 length: 17 residues. The germline CDR1 and CDR2 sequences are LGHNA and YNFKEQ. CDR3 loop: CASSQGRDSGPSCEQYF. The CDR3 DNA is TGTGCCAGCAGCCAAGGACGAGATAGCGGACCCTCCTGCGAGCAGTACTTC.

Details on this clonotype: A much more abundant neighbour one base away suggests this may be a read error. This chain joins TRBV5-5 and TRBJ2-1; a weak D match, TRBD1 (5 bases). This CDR3 spans 16 amino acids. Looked up from germline, CDR1 is SGHKS and CDR2 is YYEKEE (reference sequence). Here the CDR3 DNA reads TGTGCCAGCAGCTTGTTCTACTCAGGGTCCTTCAATGAGCAGTTCTTC. This gives the protein CASSLFYSGSFNEQFF.

To note about this clonotype: A junction end diverges from the germline sequence, so it may reflect a read error. The chain couples TRBV20-1 to TRBJ2-7, with 11 positions matching TRBD2. Germline V gene sequence: CDR1 DFQATT, CDR2 SNEGSKA (reference sequence). The CDR3 contains 13 residues. The CDR3 loop reads CSVRLAGSYAQYF. CDR3 bases: TGCAGTGTTAGACTAGCGGGGTCCTACGCGCAGTACTTC.

This clonotype was recorded at least ten times. The chain couples TRBV2 to TRBJ2-5; 9 nucleotides match TRBD1. V shed 6 bases, J shed 3 bases, and the junction held 11 bases outside the gene matches. The CDR3 length is 16 residues. Germline V CDR1 and CDR2: SNHLY, FYNNEI. The CDR3 protein is CASSAPLDRGEETQYF. In nucleotides, the CDR3 is TGTGCCAGCAGCGCCCCCTTGGACAGGGGTGAAGAGACCCAGTACTTC. Filled out from reference TRBV2 and TRBJ2-5, the complete variable domain reads EPEVTQTPSHQVTQMGQEVILRCVPISNHLYFYWYRQILGQKVEFLVSFYNNEISEKSEIFDDQFSVERPDGSNFTLKIRSTKLEDSAMYFCASSAPLDRGEETQYFGPGTRLLVL.

The sample holds many counts of this clonotype. The chain combines TRBV4-2 with TRBJ2-3; no reliable D call. The CDR3 has 15 amino acids. V was cut by 0 bases and J by 2 bases, with 9 bases left in between. From germline, CDR1 is LGHNA and CDR2 YNFKEQ. Written as DNA, the CDR3 is TGTGCCAGCAGCCAAGAACAAGGTTCCACAGATACGCAGTATTTT. Amino acid sequence: CASSQEQGSTDTQYF.

Note on this clonotype: A much larger clone sits a single nucleotide away, making a read error possible. CDR3 sequence reads: CASSLSAPTTGELFF. CDR3 coding DNA: TGTGCCAGCAGCTTAAGCGCACCGACCACCGGGGAGCTGTTTTTT. This chain uses TRBV11-1 with TRBJ2-2; no clear D. The CDR3 spans 15 residues. Between the trimmed V and J ends, which lost 2 bases and 4 bases, there was a span of 11 bases. CDR1 and CDR2 (germline): SGHAT, FQDESV (reference sequence).

In this sample, this clonotype turned up many times. V usage is TRBV2 and J usage is TRBJ1-5; 9 positions agree with TRBD1. Germline values: CDR1 SNHLY, CDR2 FYNNEI. V lost 8 bases to trimming and J lost 6 bases; unmatched junction nucleotides: 8. CDR3 length: 14 amino acids. CDR3: CASAGTGPFQPQHF. In DNA, the CDR3 is TGTGCCAGCGCCGGGACAGGGCCTTTTCAGCCCCAGCATTTT.

This clonotype has at least ten counts. This sequence joins TRBV11-3 and TRBJ1-3; D is uncertain. V lost 5 bases, J lost 0 bases, and 11 bases lay in between. Germline CDR1 reads SGHNT; CDR2 reads YENEEA. The CDR3 consists of 15 residues. CDR3 in DNA: TGTGCCAGCAGCAGAGGACGGACCTCTGGAAACACCATATATTTT. It yields the protein CASSRGRTSGNTIYF.

Ten or more counts support this clonotype. This chain links TRBV6-1 with TRBJ2-7; D perhaps matches TRBD2 (5 bases). The V and J ends lost 0 bases and 1 base respectively, with 7 bases between them. The germline gives CDR1 MNHNS, CDR2 SASEGT. CDR3 length equals 14 residues. The CDR3 is CASSEARRSYEQYF. CDR3 sequence (DNA): TGTGCCAGCAGTGAAGCCCGGAGGTCCTACGAGCAGTACTTC.

This clonotype was recorded many times. V is TRBV11-2 and J is TRBJ2-2, with 11 bases lining up with TRBD2. The ends lost 8 bases at V and 5 bases at J; junction bases unmatched: 10. This CDR3 contains 16 residues. CDR1 is SGHAT, CDR2 FQNNGV, per germline. CDR3 DNA: TGTGCCAGCCCGCTCAGGCGACTAGCGGGAACCGGGGAGCTGTTTTTT. It specifies CASPLRRLAGTGELFF.